The text below deals with one T cell receptor (beta chain). Its antigen is unknown. In germline, CDR1 is LNHNV, CDR2 YYDKDF (reference sequence). The V and J ends lost 1 base and 0 bases respectively, with 11 bases between them. The CDR3 spans 16 residues. This specimen belongs to a study of shared clonotypes between healthy human individuals. Across the study: Donors were a couple of women and a few men aged 18 to 49.

Sequencing was performed with immunoSEQ multiplex PCR; in TCRdb, only in-frame clones are kept and a portion is missing. The table shows about 1 million clones, with roughly 80% occurring only once. Study-level points and caveats: Exclusively blood specimens were collected; tissue repertoires likely differ. Clonotype sharing among donors, it was expected, would be affected by sequencing depth. The study found lower generation probabilities in non-shared clonotypes than in those shared by all four donors.

The rearrangement uses TRBV15 and TRBJ2-3; D is ambiguous. Sequenced sample: memory CD4+ T cells sorted from blood. Subset specified: CD45RA-negative fraction. The clonotype originates from a man aged 18 to 30 in good health. The CDR3 DNA reads TGTGCCACCAGCAGAGTGGCACGGTCTAGCACAGATACGCAGTATTTT. Its protein is CATSRVARSSTDTQYF.